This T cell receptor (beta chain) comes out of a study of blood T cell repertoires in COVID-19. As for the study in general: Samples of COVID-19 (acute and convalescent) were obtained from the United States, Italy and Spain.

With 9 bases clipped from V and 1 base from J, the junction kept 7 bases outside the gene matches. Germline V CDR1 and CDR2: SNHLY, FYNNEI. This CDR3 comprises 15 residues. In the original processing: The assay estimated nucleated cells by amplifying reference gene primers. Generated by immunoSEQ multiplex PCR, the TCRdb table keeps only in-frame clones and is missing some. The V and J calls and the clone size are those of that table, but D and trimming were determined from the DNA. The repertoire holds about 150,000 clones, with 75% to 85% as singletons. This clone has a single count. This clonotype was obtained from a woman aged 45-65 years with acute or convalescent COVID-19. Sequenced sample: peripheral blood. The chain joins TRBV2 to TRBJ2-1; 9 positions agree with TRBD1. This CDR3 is CARRDRVQSYNEQFF. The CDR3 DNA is TGTGCCAGGAGGGACAGGGTCCAGTCCTACAATGAGCAGTTCTTC.